One sample yielded the 8 T cell receptor beta chains listed below, sequenced in a study of cytomegalovirus exposure and HLA in healthy donors. Some clones are missing from TCRdb's copy, which holds only in-frame ones; the method was immunoSEQ multiplex PCR. The table shows fewer than 200,000 clones, with more than 65% occurring only once. Sequencing was done on a sample of PBMCs. These receptors came from a woman in her late teens or twenties in good health and CMV-seropositive.

The chain uses TRBV19 and TRBJ1-2; D unclear. The CDR3 runs to 11 residues. Germline loops: CDR1 LNHDA, CDR2 SQIVND (reference sequence). Trimming stripped 3 bases from V and 6 bases from J, with 5 bases between. The CDR3 protein is CASSIGDGYTF. The CDR3 region has the DNA TGTGCCAGTAGTATCGGGGATGGCTACACCTTC. The full variable domain, completed using reference TRBV19 and TRBJ1-2, is DGGITQSPKYLFRKEGQNVTLSCEQNLNHDAMYWYRQDPGQGLRLIYYSQIVNDFQKGDIAEGYSVSREKKESFPLTVTSAQKNPTAFYLCASSIGDGYTFGSGTRLTVV.

This chain links TRBV5-1 with TRBJ1-3, with 8 positions matching TRBD1. Germline assignment: CDR1 SGHRS and CDR2 YFSETQ. CDR3 size: 14 residues. The junction had 3 bases not matched to a gene; V was cut back by 5 bases and J by 2 bases. CDR3 region: CASSTRGPGNTIYF. In nucleotides, the CDR3 is TGCGCCAGCAGTACCAGGGGGCCTGGAAACACCATATATTTT. The full variable domain, completed using reference TRBV5-1 and TRBJ1-3, is KAGVTQTPRYLIKTRGQQVTLSCSPISGHRSVSWYQQTPGQGLQFLFEYFSETQRNKGNFPGRFSGRQFSNSRSEMNVSTLELGDSALYLCASSTRGPGNTIYFGEGSWLTVV.

Only a few counts were recorded for this clone. This chain uses TRBV15 with TRBJ1-2; weak D call: TRBD1 (6 bases). Per the germline V gene, CDR1 is LNHNV and CDR2 is YYDKDF (reference sequence). The CDR3 covers 15 residues. Deletions cut 0 bases from V and 7 bases from J, with 15 bases between. The CDR3 DNA reads TGTGCCACCAGCAGAGACCGGACAGCCTCGAGTGGCTACACCTTC. Its translation is CATSRDRTASSGYTF.

The chain is built from TRBV4-1 and TRBJ1-1, with D perhaps matching TRBD1 (5 bases). CDR3 length: 14 residues. V lost 7 bases and J lost 2, with 14 bases in between. Germline V CDR1 and CDR2: MGHRA, YSYEKL. Written as DNA, the CDR3 is TGCGCCAGCACCCTAGGGGATCTTAACACTGAAGCTTTCTTT. Its translation: CASTLGDLNTEAFF.

This clone has a single count. This chain joins TRBV2 and TRBJ2-1, with D hard to call. The germline V and J ends were trimmed by 2 bases and 6 bases, with 5 bases remaining between them. The germline V gene has CDR1 SNHLY and CDR2 FYNNEI. The CDR3 runs 12 residues. CDR3 region: CASSETINEQFF. In DNA form, the CDR3 reads TGTGCCAGCAGTGAAACTATCAATGAGCAGTTCTTC.

The chain uses TRBV19 and TRBJ1-5; possible D gene TRBD1, 6 bases. Trimming took 7 bases from V and 6 from J, leaving 16 bases between them. CDR1 is LNHDA and CDR2 is SQIVND in the germline V gene (reference sequence). CDR3 size: 14 residues. The CDR3 sequence: CASTDRSNGQPQHF. CDR3 bases: TGTGCCAGTACCGACAGGTCCAACGGTCAGCCCCAGCATTTT.

The chain has TRBV7-8 and TRBJ2-2; perhaps TRBD2 as D (7 bases). The V and J ends lost 5 bases and 5 bases respectively, with 21 bases between them. Germline CDR1 SGHVS, CDR2 FQNEAQ. The CDR3 is 17 amino acids. In nucleotides, the CDR3 is TGTGCCAGCAGCCCGATGGCGGGGAGGGGGAAGACCGGGGAGCTGTTTTTT. This encodes CASSPMAGRGKTGELFF.

This chain links TRBV2 with TRBJ1-5; D is unclear. V was shortened by 10 bases and J by 3 bases, with 13 bases between the two germline ends. The V gene's germline CDR1 is SNHLY and CDR2 FYNNEI. The CDR3 is 13 residues long. CDR3 coding DNA: TGTGCCACCACTATAAATTCCAATCAGCCCCAGCATTTT. Translating it yields CATTINSNQPQHF.